This T cell receptor beta chain was recovered during a study of blood T cell repertoires in COVID-19. Background on the study: Specimens from acute and convalescent COVID-19 originated in the United States, Italy and Spain. Nucleic acid was either cDNA or gDNA, and it came from T cells, B-cell-depleted T cells, or PBMCs.

Per the authors' pipeline: The assay estimated nucleated cells by amplifying reference gene primers. Some clones are missing from TCRdb's copy, which holds only in-frame ones; the method was immunoSEQ multiplex PCR. That table is the source of V, J and clone size, and D and trimming were worked out from the DNA. The repertoire has 140,000 to 150,000 clones, 65% to 90% of them found once; the top ten carry around 8.5%. Germline V gene sequence: CDR1 MDHEN, CDR2 SYDVKM. Trimming took 3 bases from V and 5 from J; bases not matched to a gene: 7. The CDR3 sequence is 16 residues long. The TCR originated in a human donor in a cohort sampled during active COVID-19. The chain is built from TRBV28 and TRBJ2-7, with 13 bases fitting TRBD2. The sample comprised peripheral blood. The CDR3 protein is CASSFRGLAGFHEQYF. Written as DNA, the CDR3 is TGTGCCAGCAGTTTTCGGGGACTAGCGGGATTCCACGAGCAGTACTTC.